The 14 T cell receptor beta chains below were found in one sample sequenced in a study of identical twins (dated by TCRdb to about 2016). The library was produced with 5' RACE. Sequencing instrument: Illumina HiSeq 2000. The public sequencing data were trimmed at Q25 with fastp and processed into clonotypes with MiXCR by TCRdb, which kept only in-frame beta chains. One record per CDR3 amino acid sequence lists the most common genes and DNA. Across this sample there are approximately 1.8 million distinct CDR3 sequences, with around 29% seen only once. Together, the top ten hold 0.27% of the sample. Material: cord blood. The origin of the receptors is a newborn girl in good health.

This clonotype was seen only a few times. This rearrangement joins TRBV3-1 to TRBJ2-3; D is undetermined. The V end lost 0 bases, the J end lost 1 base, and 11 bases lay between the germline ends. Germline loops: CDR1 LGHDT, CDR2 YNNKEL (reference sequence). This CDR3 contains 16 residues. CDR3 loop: CASSQDLAAGTDTQYF. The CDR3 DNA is TGTGCCAGCAGCCAAGATCTGGCGGCTGGCACAGATACGCAGTATTTT.

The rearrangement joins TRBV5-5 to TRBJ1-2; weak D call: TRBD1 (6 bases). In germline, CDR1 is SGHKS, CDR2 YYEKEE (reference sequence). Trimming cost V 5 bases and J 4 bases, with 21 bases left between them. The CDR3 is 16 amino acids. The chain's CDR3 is CASRLKQGEGTYGYTF. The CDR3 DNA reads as TGTGCCAGCAGACTTAAACAGGGAGAGGGAACCTATGGCTACACCTTC.

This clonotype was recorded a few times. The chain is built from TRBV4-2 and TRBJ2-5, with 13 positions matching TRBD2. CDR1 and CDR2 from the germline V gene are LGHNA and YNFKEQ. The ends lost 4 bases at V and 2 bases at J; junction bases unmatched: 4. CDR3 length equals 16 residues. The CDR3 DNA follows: TGTGCCAGCAGCCTTTCGGGACTAGCGGGGCAAGAGACCCAGTACTTC. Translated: CASSLSGLAGQETQYF.

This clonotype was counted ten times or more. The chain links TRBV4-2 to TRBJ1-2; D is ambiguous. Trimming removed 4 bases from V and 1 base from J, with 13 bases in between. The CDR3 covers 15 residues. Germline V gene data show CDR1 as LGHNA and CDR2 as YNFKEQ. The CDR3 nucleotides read TGTGCCAGCAGCCTCGATCACGCCTTTAACTATGGCTACACCTTC. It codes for CASSLDHAFNYGYTF.

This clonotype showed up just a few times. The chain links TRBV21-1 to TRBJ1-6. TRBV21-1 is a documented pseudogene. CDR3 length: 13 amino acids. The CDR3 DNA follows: TGTGCCAGCAGCAAATGGCGTAATTCACCCCTCCACTTT. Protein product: CASSKWRNSPLHF.

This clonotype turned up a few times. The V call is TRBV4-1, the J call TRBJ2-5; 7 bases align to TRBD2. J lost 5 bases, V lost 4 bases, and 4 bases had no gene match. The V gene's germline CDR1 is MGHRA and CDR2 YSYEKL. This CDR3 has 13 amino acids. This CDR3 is CASSRAGKETQYF. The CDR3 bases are TGCGCCAGCAGCCGAGCGGGGAAGGAGACCCAGTACTTC.

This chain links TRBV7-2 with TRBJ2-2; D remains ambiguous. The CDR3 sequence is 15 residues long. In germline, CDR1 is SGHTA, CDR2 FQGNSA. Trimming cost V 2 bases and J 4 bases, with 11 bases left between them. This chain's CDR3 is CASSLTLPITGELFF. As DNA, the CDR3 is TGTGCCAGCAGCTTAACGCTCCCGATCACCGGGGAGCTGTTTTTT.

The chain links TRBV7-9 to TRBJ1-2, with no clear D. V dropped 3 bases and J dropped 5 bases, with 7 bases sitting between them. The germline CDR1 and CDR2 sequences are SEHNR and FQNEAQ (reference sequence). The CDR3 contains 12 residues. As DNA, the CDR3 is TGTGCCAGCAGCTTTTTCGGTTATGGCTACACCTTC. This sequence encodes CASSFFGYGYTF.

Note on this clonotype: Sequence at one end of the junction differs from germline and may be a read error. The CDR3 sequence: CACSQDGRITHGYTF. CDR3 DNA: TGTGCCTGCAGTCAGGACGGACGCATTACACATGGCTACACCTTC. The chain joins TRBV6-5 to TRBJ1-2; D is undetermined. The CDR3 consists of 15 residues. Germline V gene data show CDR1 as MNHEY and CDR2 as SVGAGI.

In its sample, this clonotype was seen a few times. The CDR3: CASSLGPTKANYGYTF. Written as DNA, the CDR3 is TGCGCCAGCAGCTTGGGCCCGACAAAAGCTAACTATGGCTACACCTTC. The rearrangement links TRBV5-1 to TRBJ1-2, with unresolved D. Germline values: CDR1 SGHRS, CDR2 YFSETQ. CDR3 length: 16 residues. The ends were cut back, 0 bases at V and 0 bases at J, with 12 bases in the middle.

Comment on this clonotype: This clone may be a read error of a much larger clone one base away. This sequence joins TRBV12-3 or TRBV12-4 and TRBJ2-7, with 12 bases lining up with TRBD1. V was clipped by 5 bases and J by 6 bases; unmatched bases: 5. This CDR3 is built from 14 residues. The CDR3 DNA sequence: TGTGCCAGCAGTGTGGGACAGGGGGCGAGCGAGCAGTACTTC. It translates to CASSVGQGASEQYF.

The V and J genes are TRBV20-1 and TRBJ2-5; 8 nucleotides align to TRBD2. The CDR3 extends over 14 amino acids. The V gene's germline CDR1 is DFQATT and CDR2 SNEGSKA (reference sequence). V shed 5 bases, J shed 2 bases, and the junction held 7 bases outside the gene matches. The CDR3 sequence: CSALTSGNQETQYF. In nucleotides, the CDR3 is TGCAGTGCTCTTACTAGCGGTAATCAAGAGACCCAGTACTTC.

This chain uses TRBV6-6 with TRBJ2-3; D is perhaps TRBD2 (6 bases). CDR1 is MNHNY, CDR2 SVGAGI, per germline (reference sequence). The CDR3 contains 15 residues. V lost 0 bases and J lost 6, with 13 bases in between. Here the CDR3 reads CASSYSRPGADTQYF. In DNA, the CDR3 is TGTGCCAGCAGTTACTCGAGGCCGGGAGCGGATACGCAGTATTTT.

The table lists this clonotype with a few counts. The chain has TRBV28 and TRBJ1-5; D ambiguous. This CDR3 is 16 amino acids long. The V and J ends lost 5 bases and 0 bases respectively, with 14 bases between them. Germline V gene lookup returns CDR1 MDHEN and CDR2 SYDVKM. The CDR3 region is CASSNGPPYSNQPQHF. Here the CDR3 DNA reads TGTGCCAGCAGTAACGGACCCCCTTATAGCAATCAGCCCCAGCATTTT.